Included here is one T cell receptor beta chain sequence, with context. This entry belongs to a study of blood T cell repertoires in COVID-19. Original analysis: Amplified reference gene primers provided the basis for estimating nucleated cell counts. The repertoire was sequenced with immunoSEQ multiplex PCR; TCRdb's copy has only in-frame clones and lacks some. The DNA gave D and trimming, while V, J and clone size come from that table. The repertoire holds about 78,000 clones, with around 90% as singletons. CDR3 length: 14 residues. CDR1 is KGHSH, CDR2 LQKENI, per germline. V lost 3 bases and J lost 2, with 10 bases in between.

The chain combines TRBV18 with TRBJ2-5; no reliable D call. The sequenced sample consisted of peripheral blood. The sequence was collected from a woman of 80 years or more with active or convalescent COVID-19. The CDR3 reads CASSPSFGQETQYF. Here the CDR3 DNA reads TGTGCCAGCTCACCTTCTTTCGGGCAAGAGACCCAGTACTTC.